This entry lists 30 T cell receptor beta chains sequenced from one sample in a study of early T cells in non-severe SARS-CoV-2 infection. TCRdb re-called the 5' RACE reads through MiXCR, storing one row per CDR3 protein. Of 65,000 to 75,000 distinct CDR3 sequences in the sample, more than 3.5% were seen once. The specimen was whole blood, collected at baseline. The source is an adult who was a healthcare worker with PCR-confirmed SARS-CoV-2 infection or an uninfected control (not recorded which). The donor label of this sample is uncertain.

This clonotype was seen repeatedly, ten times or more. The chain joins TRBV18 to TRBJ1-5, with D possibly TRBD1 on 5 matching bases. CDR1 KGHSH and CDR2 LQKENI come from the germline V gene. V lost 3 bases to trimming and J lost 5 bases, with 17 bases between them. The CDR3 loop spans 16 amino acids. CDR3: CASSPRGQGGDQPQHF. The DNA of the CDR3 is TGTGCCAGCTCACCCCGCGGTCAGGGAGGTGATCAGCCCCAGCATTTT.

This clonotype was found a few times. V and J are TRBV1 and TRBJ1-2; TRBD1, the table's D call, was not compared with the DNA. TRBV1 is termed a pseudogene. CDR3 length: 17 residues. This chain's CDR3 is CTSSQEWWDRGNYGYTF. The CDR3 nucleotides read TGCACCAGCAGCCAAGAGTGGTGGGACAGGGGGAACTATGGCTACACCTTC.

The rearrangement joins TRBV5-5 to TRBJ1-5; 9 bases are shared with TRBD1. This CDR3 is 15 amino acids long. Germline CDR1 SGHKS, CDR2 YYEKEE (reference sequence). V lost 4 bases, J lost 7 bases, and 9 bases stayed unmatched. In nucleotides, the CDR3 is TGTGCCAGCAGCCCCAGGGACAGGGTCGGGCAGCCCCAGCATTTT. Residues: CASSPRDRVGQPQHF.

The chain joins TRBV4-3 to TRBJ2-7, with TRBD2 matching 7 bases. V lost 0 bases and J lost 1; bases outside the gene matches: 6. Germline V gives CDR1 LGHNA, CDR2 YSLEER. The CDR3 consists of 16 residues. The CDR3 sequence is CASSQDPGGGSYEQYF. CDR3 DNA sequence: TGCGCCAGCAGCCAAGATCCGGGCGGGGGATCCTACGAGCAGTACTTC.

This clonotype was seen a handful of times. For the CDR3, the DNA is TGCAGCGTAGCGGGACAGGGGGGGTACGAGCAGTACTTC. Protein: CSVAGQGGYEQYF. This chain joins TRBV29-1 and TRBJ2-7; 11 positions match TRBD1. The CDR3 is 13 residues long. The V gene end was trimmed by 6 bases and the J gene end by 4 bases; junction bases not matched to a gene: 5. Germline assignment: CDR1 SQVTM and CDR2 ANQGSEA.

This clonotype has only a few counts. The chain employs TRBV3-1 and TRBJ1-6, with a tentative D call TRBD1 (5 bases). Germline V gives CDR1 LGHDT, CDR2 YNNKEL (reference sequence). This CDR3 has 14 amino acids. V lost 3 bases and J 7 bases, leaving 10 bases between the germline ends. CDR3 loop: CASSQQGTNSPLHF. The DNA of the CDR3 is TGTGCCAGCAGCCAGCAGGGAACAAATTCACCCCTCCACTTT.

The V and J genes are TRBV20-1 and TRBJ1-2; D call uncertain. The germline V gene has CDR1 DFQATT and CDR2 SNEGSKA (reference sequence). CDR3 length: 12 residues. Trimming pared 0 bases from V and 8 bases from J, leaving 10 bases between. In DNA form, the CDR3 reads TGCAGTGCTAGAGATCGGGAAGCCGGCTACACCTTC. Amino acid sequence: CSARDREAGYTF.

This clonotype came up a few times. V and J are TRBV2 and TRBJ1-1, with a possible D match to TRBD1 (5 bases). CDR3 length equals 14 residues. V gave up 3 bases and J gave up 2 bases, with 10 bases separating them. Per germline, CDR1 SNHLY and CDR2 FYNNEI. CDR3 coding DNA: TGTGCCAGCAGTGAGTACGACAGAAACACTGAAGCTTTCTTT. Translated, it gives CASSEYDRNTEAFF.

This clonotype has a count of ten or more. The chain joins TRBV7-8 to TRBJ1-5; D is perhaps TRBD1 (6 bases). V was shortened by 1 base and J by 1 base, with 17 bases between the two germline ends. Germline CDR1 is SGHVS and CDR2 is FQNEAQ. The CDR3 is made up of 18 amino acids. CDR3 in DNA: TGTGCCAGCAGCTTAGGTGCAGGGGAGTATTGGAGCAATCAGCCCCAGCATTTT. The encoded protein is CASSLGAGEYWSNQPQHF.

The rearrangement uses TRBV4-1 and TRBJ1-5; D is unclear. CDR1 is MGHRA, CDR2 YSYEKL, per germline. V was pared by 0 bases and J by 6 bases, with 24 bases between. The CDR3 runs to 19 residues. The chain's CDR3 is CASSQERWHSSEECQPQHF. As DNA, the CDR3 is TGCGCCAGCAGCCAAGAAAGATGGCATTCCTCGGAGGAGTGTCAGCCCCAGCATTTT.

In this sample, this clonotype turned up many times. The chain couples TRBV10-3 to TRBJ2-1; D might be TRBD2 (5 bases). CDR3 length: 14 amino acids. The V end lost 2 bases, the J end lost 0 bases, and 5 bases lay between the germline ends. Germline values: CDR1 ENHRY, CDR2 SYGVKD. The CDR3 coding sequence is TGTGCCATCAGTGAGGGGAGCTCCTACAATGAGCAGTTCTTC. Amino acid sequence: CAISEGSSYNEQFF.

This clonotype was seen a few times. The chain uses TRBV4-1 and TRBJ2-7; D is undetermined. Germline V gene sequence: CDR1 MGHRA, CDR2 YSYEKL. V was trimmed by 1 base and J by 6 bases, leaving 7 bases between them. The CDR3 is made up of 12 amino acids. Here the CDR3 reads CASSQGTGEQYF. CDR3 DNA sequence: TGCGCCAGCAGCCAAGGAACGGGCGAGCAGTACTTC.

Ten or more counts support this clonotype. The V call is TRBV9, the J call TRBJ2-1; a possible D gene is TRBD1 (6 bases). Per the germline V gene, CDR1 is SGDLS and CDR2 is YYNGEE. The germline V and J ends were trimmed by 2 bases and 5 bases, with 8 bases remaining between them. This CDR3 spans 13 amino acids. For the CDR3, the DNA is TGTGCCAGCAGCGTCCGACAGGACAATGAGCAGTTCTTC. This encodes CASSVRQDNEQFF. Full variable domain (rest looked up from reference TRBV9 and TRBJ2-1): DSGVTQTPKHLITATGQRVTLRCSPRSGDLSVYWYQQSLDQGLQFLIQYYNGEERAKGNILERFSAQQFPDLHSELNLSSLELGDSALYFCASSVRQDNEQFFGPGTRLTVL.

V gene TRBV14 combines with J gene TRBJ2-1; possibly TRBD1 or TRBD2 for D (6 bases each). Per the germline V gene, CDR1 is SGHDN and CDR2 is FVKESK. V gave up 1 base and J gave up 4 bases, with 8 bases separating them. The CDR3 has 14 amino acids. As DNA, the CDR3 is TGTGCCAGCAGCCAAGGGGGGGCTTACAATGAGCAGTTCTTC. Amino acids: CASSQGGAYNEQFF.

This clonotype has ten or more counts. V and J are TRBV7-6 and TRBJ1-2; D gene uncertain. The germline V gene encodes CDR1 SGHVS and CDR2 FNYEAQ. V lost 6 bases and J lost 3, with 11 bases in between. CDR3 length: 13 amino acids. The CDR3 spells CASRGRYDYGYTF. The CDR3, as DNA: TGTGCCAGCAGGGGTCGCTACGACTATGGCTACACCTTC.

This clonotype appeared many times. The rearrangement joins TRBV6-5 to TRBJ2-5; D may be TRBD1 or TRBD2 (5 bases each). This CDR3 has 13 residues. From germline, CDR1 is MNHEY and CDR2 SVGAGI. V was trimmed by 6 bases and J by 2 bases, leaving 10 bases between them. CDR3 protein: CASRVGGQETQYF. The DNA of the CDR3 is TGTGCCAGCAGAGTTGGGGGACAAGAGACCCAGTACTTC.

A word on this clonotype: Since a much larger clone is just one base distant, this may be a read error. The V and J genes are TRBV6-4 and TRBJ2-2; perhaps TRBD1 as D (5 bases). V lost 1 base and J 4 bases, leaving 13 bases between the germline ends. The V gene's germline CDR1 is MRHNA and CDR2 SNTAGT. CDR3 length equals 16 residues. CDR3 DNA: TGTGCCAGCAGTGACTTGGTAGCCCAGGGCACCGGGGAGCTGTTTTTT. As protein: CASSDLVAQGTGELFF.

This clonotype occurred once. This chain joins TRBV11-2 and TRBJ2-7; D unresolved. Trimming removed 8 bases from V and 4 bases from J, with 9 bases in between. The CDR3 totals 11 residues. Per the germline V gene, CDR1 is SGHAT and CDR2 is FQNNGV. The CDR3 DNA follows: TGTGCCAGCGGATTCATGTACGAGCAGTACTTC. Protein sequence: CASGFMYEQYF.

This CDR3 is CASTLDRGYSPLHF. The CDR3 bases are TGTGCCAGCACCCTAGACAGGGGATATTCACCCCTCCACTTT. The chain combines TRBV12-3 or TRBV12-4 with TRBJ1-6; 8 positions agree with TRBD1. The CDR3 is 14 residues long. The ends lost 7 bases at V and 8 bases at J; junction bases unmatched: 7.

This clonotype was seen many times. The gene calls are TRBV12-3 or TRBV12-4 and TRBJ2-7; possibly TRBD1 or TRBD2 for D (5 bases each). V was clipped by 6 bases and J by 3 bases, with 12 bases between them. This CDR3 is built from 13 residues. In DNA, the CDR3 is TGTGCCAGCAGGGGGGACGGCCTCTACGAGCAGTACTTC. Translation: CASRGDGLYEQYF.

This clonotype was recorded at least ten times. V gene TRBV20-1 combines with J gene TRBJ2-5, with 7 bases fitting TRBD1. Germline V gives CDR1 DFQATT, CDR2 SNEGSKA (reference sequence). This CDR3 comprises 13 residues. The J segment lost 5 bases and the V segment lost 3 bases, leaving 6 bases of the junction unmatched. CDR3 nucleotide sequence: TGCAGTGCTAGGTCGACAGGGTTCGAGACCCAGTACTTC. This sequence encodes CSARSTGFETQYF.

The sample holds many counts of this clonotype. This chain uses TRBV7-2 with TRBJ1-5; weak D call: TRBD1 (6 bases). Germline V gene data show CDR1 as SGHTA and CDR2 as FQGNSA. V gave up 6 bases and J gave up 4 bases, with 10 bases separating them. CDR3 length: 13 amino acids. The CDR3 spells CASRTQGNQPQHF. In DNA, the CDR3 is TGTGCCAGCAGAACACAGGGAAATCAGCCCCAGCATTTT.

This clonotype was found a few times. The chain links TRBV7-8 to TRBJ1-2, with D unclear. The CDR3 is 15 residues long. Trimming pared 0 bases from V and 2 bases from J, leaving 10 bases between. Germline CDR1 reads SGHVS; CDR2 reads FQNEAQ. The CDR3 here is CASSLALRVNYGYTF. The CDR3 coding sequence is TGTGCCAGCAGCTTAGCGCTCAGAGTAAACTATGGCTACACCTTC.

V and J are TRBV7-2 and TRBJ2-2, with D perhaps assigned TRBD1 or TRBD2 (6 bases each). Between the trimmed V and J ends, which lost 5 bases and 3 bases, there was a span of 19 bases. There are 17 residues in the CDR3. Germline V CDR1 and CDR2: SGHTA, FQGNSA. CDR3 sequence reads: CASSGRGQGSYTGELFF. The CDR3 DNA follows: TGTGCCAGCAGCGGGCGGGGTCAGGGGTCTTACACCGGGGAGCTGTTTTTT.

Many counts were recorded for this clonotype. The chain uses TRBV12-3 or TRBV12-4 and TRBJ1-5; 8 bases fit TRBD1. Trimming cost V 4 bases and J 9 bases; bases outside gene matches: 8. This CDR3 has 14 amino acids. The CDR3 DNA reads as TGTGCCAGCAGTTCAGGACAGGGAGGGAGGCCCCAGCATTTT. Translating it yields CASSSGQGGRPQHF.

This clonotype was seen repeatedly, ten times or more. This chain joins TRBV7-2 and TRBJ1-1; 7 positions match TRBD1. Germline lookup yields CDR1 SGHTA and CDR2 FQGNSA. The CDR3 spans 15 residues. Germline trimming cut 5 bases from V and 0 bases from J; bases unmatched to any gene: 6. The CDR3 region is CASSPQGQMNTEAFF. CDR3 nucleotides: TGTGCCAGCAGCCCCCAGGGACAGATGAACACTGAAGCTTTCTTT.

The table lists this clonotype with many counts. The chain employs TRBV20-1 and TRBJ2-1; 12 bases match TRBD2. The CDR3 has 17 residues. V lost 1 base, J lost 5 bases, and 9 bases stayed unmatched. CDR1 is DFQATT, CDR2 SNEGSKA, per germline (reference sequence). The DNA for the CDR3 is TGCAGTGCTAGAGGCGGGCTAGCGGGGGGGCCCCACAATGAGCAGTTCTTC. Translation: CSARGGLAGGPHNEQFF.

This clonotype was seen only a few times. The chain's CDR3 is CATPGLNTEAFF. The CDR3 DNA is TGTGCCACCCCGGGCCTGAACACTGAAGCTTTCTTT. The chain employs TRBV24-1 and TRBJ1-1, with unresolved D. In germline, CDR1 is KGHDR, CDR2 SFDVKD. There are 12 residues in the CDR3. V was pared by 9 bases and J by 0 bases, with 7 bases between.

Only a few counts were recorded for this clonotype. The chain links TRBV15 to TRBJ2-3; tentatively, D is TRBD2 (6 bases). V was pared by 0 bases and J by 2 bases, with 9 bases between. CDR1 and CDR2 (germline): LNHNV, YYDKDF (reference sequence). The CDR3 loop spans 15 amino acids. The DNA of the CDR3 is TGTGCCACCAGCAGAGATGGGGGGTTCACAGATACGCAGTATTTT. It specifies CATSRDGGFTDTQYF.

The chain couples TRBV3-1 to TRBJ2-1; 7 bases agree with TRBD1. Looked up from germline, CDR1 is LGHDT and CDR2 is YNNKEL (reference sequence). This CDR3 comprises 16 residues. V trimming: 4 bases; J trimming: 5 bases; junction bases outside the gene matches: 11. The CDR3 loop reads CASSPSRGRAHNEQFF. CDR3 nucleotide sequence: TGTGCCAGCAGCCCTTCGAGGGGGCGGGCCCACAATGAGCAGTTCTTC.